The 23 T cell receptor beta chains in this list originate from one sample, sequenced in a study of blood T cell repertoires in COVID-19. Only in-frame clones appear in the TCRdb table, and some are missing; sequencing was by immunoSEQ multiplex PCR. The top ten clones hold about 18% of a sample with more than 90,000 clones, 91% of them seen once. Sample: peripheral blood. The receptors were gathered from a man aged 45-65 years with acute or convalescent COVID-19.

The chain uses TRBV3-1 (or the pseudogene TRBV3-2) and TRBJ1-5; D is possibly TRBD1 (6 bases). The CDR3 extends over 15 amino acids. CDR1 is LGHDT and CDR2 is YNNKEL in the germline V gene (reference sequence). V lost 2 bases and J 7 bases, leaving 15 bases between the germline ends. The CDR3 bases are TGTGCCAGCAGCCAAAGTCAACAGGGAAACCAGCCCCAGCATTTT. Protein sequence: CASSQSQQGNQPQHF.

The rearrangement links TRBV5-6 to TRBJ2-7; tentative D call: TRBD1 (6 bases). Between the trimmed V and J ends, which lost 3 bases and 6 bases, there was a span of 16 bases. The CDR3 runs 14 residues. CDR1 SGHDT and CDR2 YYEEEE come from the germline V gene. The DNA for the CDR3 is TGTGCCAGCAGCTGGGACACCCGAACTGGCGAGCAGTACTTC. This translates into CASSWDTRTGEQYF.

DNA of the CDR3: TGTGCCAGCAGTTTATTGGTCGGTAGTAAAGGAGATGAAAAACTGTTTTTT. Translating it yields CASSLLVGSKGDEKLFF. V is TRBV28 and J is TRBJ1-4, with no clear D. Trimming took 1 base from V and 6 from J, leaving 18 bases between them. This CDR3 has 17 amino acids. The germline V gene encodes CDR1 MDHEN and CDR2 SYDVKM.

V gene TRBV6-2 or TRBV6-3 combines with J gene TRBJ2-1, with 7 bases lining up with TRBD2. The CDR3 has 16 amino acids. Per the germline V gene, CDR1 is MNHEY and CDR2 is SVGEGT. J lost 8 bases, V lost 7 bases, and 17 bases had no gene match. In nucleotides, the CDR3 is TGTGCCAGCACCCCCGGAAGCGGGGAAAGGAGCGATGAGCAGTTCTTC. This codes for CASTPGSGERSDEQFF.

This sequence joins TRBV2 and TRBJ1-5; the D is unclear. The CDR3 length is 11 residues. Germline CDR1 reads SNHLY; CDR2 reads FYNNEI. The ends were cut back, 4 bases at V and 6 bases at J, with 4 bases in the middle. CDR3: CASSGGQPQHF. CDR3 in DNA: TGTGCCAGCAGTGGAGGTCAGCCCCAGCATTTT.

The chain carries TRBV7-6 and TRBJ1-1; a weak D match, TRBD1 (6 bases). CDR1 and CDR2 from the germline V gene are SGHVS and FNYEAQ. The CDR3 has 12 amino acids. V was pared by 5 bases and J by 5 bases, with 9 bases between. The CDR3 coding sequence is TGTGCCAGCAGCGATCAGGGGACTGAAGCTTTCTTT. This gives the protein CASSDQGTEAFF. Supplemented by reference TRBV7-6 and TRBJ1-1, the full variable domain reads GAGVSQSPRYKVTKRGQDVALRCDPISGHVSLYWYRQALGQGPEFLTYFNYEAQQDKSGLPNDRFSAERPEGSISTLTIQRTEQRDSAMYRCASSDQGTEAFFGQGTRLTVV.

This chain links TRBV6-5 with TRBJ2-6, with TRBD1 as a possible D gene (7 bases). This CDR3 contains 15 residues. CDR1 is MNHEY and CDR2 is SVGAGI in the germline V gene. V shed 4 bases and J shed 3 bases, with 10 bases lying between them. The CDR3 region has the DNA TGTGCCAGCAGTTGGGGGGACAGTGGGGCCAACGTCCTGACTTTC. It yields the protein CASSWGDSGANVLTF.

Here the CDR3 reads CACGQGGQPQHF. The CDR3 coding sequence is TGTGCCTGTGGACAGGGGGGTCAGCCCCAGCATTTT. The chain links TRBV30 to TRBJ1-5; 10 bases are shared with TRBD1. V dropped 6 bases and J dropped 6; count of bases not matched to a gene: 2. From germline, CDR1 is GTSNPN and CDR2 SVGIG (reference sequence). The CDR3 sequence is 12 residues long.

The chain links TRBV5-8 to TRBJ2-5; D call uncertain. This CDR3 is built from 12 residues. The germline CDR1 and CDR2 sequences are SGHTS and YDEGEE. Trimming shortened V by 0 bases and J by 6 bases, and 6 bases separated the two germline ends. The CDR3 DNA reads as TGTGCCAGCAGCTTGGCCGAGCAGACCCAGTACTTC. Translation: CASSLAEQTQYF.

The chain is built from TRBV6-2 or TRBV6-3 and TRBJ1-2; a weak D match, TRBD1 (5 bases). Germline V lookup: CDR1 MNHEY, CDR2 SVGEGT. This CDR3 has 12 residues. The V and J ends lost 5 bases and 11 bases respectively, with 15 bases between them. The CDR3 DNA follows: TGTGCCAGCAGTAGGCCGGGACTTGGATACACCTTC. Protein: CASSRPGLGYTF.

The sample holds one count of this clone. This rearrangement joins TRBV4-1 to TRBJ1-2; D call uncertain. The CDR3 sequence is 15 residues long. Germline CDR1 is MGHRA and CDR2 is YSYEKL. Trimming pared 0 bases from V and 1 base from J, leaving 9 bases between. The CDR3 DNA sequence: TGCGCCAGCAGCCAAGACCGTTTAATTAACTATGGCTACACCTTC. Its translation: CASSQDRLINYGYTF.

This clone came up once. The chain is built from TRBV7-9 and TRBJ1-1; D uncertain. Germline V gene data show CDR1 as SEHNR and CDR2 as FQNEAQ (reference sequence). Trimming removed 2 bases from V and 1 base from J, with 5 bases in between. The CDR3 spans 13 residues. CDR3 protein: CASSLTQNTEAFF. In DNA, the CDR3 is TGTGCCAGCAGCTTAACACAGAACACTGAAGCTTTCTTT. Variable domain in full (rest from reference TRBV7-9 and TRBJ1-1): DTGVSQNPRHKITKRGQNVTFRCDPISEHNRLYWYRQTLGQGPEFLTYFQNEAQLEKSRLLSDRFSAERPKGSFSTLEIQRTEQGDSAMYLCASSLTQNTEAFFGQGTRLTVV.

This rearrangement joins TRBV18 to TRBJ1-1; D is unresolved. CDR1 is KGHSH and CDR2 is LQKENI in the germline V gene. This CDR3 comprises 14 residues. V was cut by 4 bases and J by 1 base, with 10 bases left in between. CDR3 loop: CASSRASENTEAFF. The CDR3 DNA sequence: TGTGCCAGCTCACGGGCCAGTGAGAACACTGAAGCTTTCTTT.

J is TRBJ2-2 and V is TRBV10-3; maybe TRBD1 (6 bases). V was shortened by 3 bases and J by 3 bases, with 11 bases between the two germline ends. CDR1 ENHRY and CDR2 SYGVKD come from the germline V gene. The CDR3 totals 15 residues. The CDR3 loop is CAISDRGYDTGELFF. Here the CDR3 DNA reads TGTGCCATCAGTGATAGGGGGTATGACACCGGGGAGCTGTTTTTT.

The J gene is TRBJ2-1, the V gene TRBV2, with a tentative D call TRBD2 (5 bases). Germline assignment: CDR1 SNHLY and CDR2 FYNNEI. V gave up 8 bases and J gave up 0 bases, with 8 bases separating them. The CDR3 has 13 amino acids. CDR3 coding DNA: TGTGCCAGCCGTGGGAGCTCCTACAATGAGCAGTTCTTC. Translated, it gives CASRGSSYNEQFF. Complete variable domain (other parts from reference TRBV2 and TRBJ2-1): EPEVTQTPSHQVTQMGQEVILRCVPISNHLYFYWYRQILGQKVEFLVSFYNNEISEKSEIFDDQFSVERPDGSNFTLKIRSTKLEDSAMYFCASRGSSYNEQFFGPGTRLTVL.

The rearrangement joins TRBV2 to TRBJ1-6; 7 nucleotides line up with TRBD1. This CDR3 contains 15 residues. The junction had 1 base not matched to a gene; V was cut back by 0 bases and J by 5 bases. Germline V gene sequence: CDR1 SNHLY, CDR2 FYNNEI. CDR3 in DNA: TGTGCCAGCAGTGAAGCACAGGGGAATAATTCACCCCTCCACTTT. It specifies CASSEAQGNNSPLHF.

In its sample, this clone was seen a few times. V gene TRBV7-8 combines with J gene TRBJ1-5; 9 bases agree with TRBD1. This CDR3 spans 15 amino acids. CDR1 and CDR2 from the germline V gene are SGHVS and FQNEAQ. The trim removed 5 bases at V and 7 bases at J, leaving 9 bases unmatched. CDR3 in DNA: TGTGCCAGCAGCCGAGGGACAGGGATGGGCCAGCCCCAGCATTTT. Translating it yields CASSRGTGMGQPQHF.

V gene TRBV11-3 combines with J gene TRBJ2-1; D unclear. This CDR3 has 14 amino acids. CDR1 and CDR2 from the germline V gene are SGHNT and YENEEA. Trimming cost V 0 bases and J 5 bases, with 8 bases left between them. The CDR3: CASSLDSTDNEQFF. The CDR3 region has the DNA TGTGCCAGCAGCTTAGATTCCACGGACAATGAGCAGTTCTTC.

The rearrangement uses TRBV19 and TRBJ2-1; 7 nucleotides align to TRBD1. V was pared by 3 bases and J by 5 bases, with 7 bases of the junction left unmatched. CDR3 size: 15 residues. Germline assignment: CDR1 LNHDA and CDR2 SQIVND (reference sequence). As DNA, the CDR3 is TGTGCCAGTAGTATTTTCGGGACAGCAAACAATGAGCAGTTCTTC. As protein: CASSIFGTANNEQFF.

J is TRBJ2-2 and V is TRBV6-4; 9 bases agree with TRBD1. The CDR3 length is 17 residues. The trim removed 7 bases at V and 6 bases at J, leaving 15 bases unmatched. CDR1 is MRHNA and CDR2 is SNTAGT in the germline V gene. CDR3 loop: CASKKSVGQGTPGELFF. The CDR3 DNA sequence: TGTGCCAGCAAGAAATCTGTGGGACAGGGAACTCCCGGGGAGCTGTTTTTT.

As DNA, the CDR3 is TGTGCCAGCAGCGCCCGACAGGGGCAGCGCGCTTTCTTT. Encoded protein: CASSARQGQRAFF. The chain carries TRBV7-7 and TRBJ1-1, with 8 nucleotides matching TRBD1. Per the germline V gene, CDR1 is SSHAT and CDR2 is FNYEAQ (reference sequence). The CDR3 is 13 residues long. Trimming removed 5 bases from V and 11 bases from J; junction bases left unmatched: 10.

The gene calls are TRBV4-1 and TRBJ1-3; D is ambiguous. The CDR3 extends over 16 amino acids. Germline lookup yields CDR1 MGHRA and CDR2 YSYEKL. V was trimmed by 2 bases and J by 4 bases, leaving 15 bases between them. The CDR3 spells CASSQREELSGNTIYF. CDR3 bases: TGCGCCAGCAGCCAACGTGAGGAACTCTCGGGAAACACCATATATTTT.

J is TRBJ1-2 and V is TRBV28; 8 bases map to TRBD1. Germline V gene lookup returns CDR1 MDHEN and CDR2 SYDVKM. The CDR3 is 15 residues long. V shed 5 bases, J shed 2 bases, and the junction held 7 bases outside the gene matches. DNA of the CDR3: TGTGCCAGCAGTGCCGGGACAGGATACAACTATGGCTACACCTTC. Residues: CASSAGTGYNYGYTF.